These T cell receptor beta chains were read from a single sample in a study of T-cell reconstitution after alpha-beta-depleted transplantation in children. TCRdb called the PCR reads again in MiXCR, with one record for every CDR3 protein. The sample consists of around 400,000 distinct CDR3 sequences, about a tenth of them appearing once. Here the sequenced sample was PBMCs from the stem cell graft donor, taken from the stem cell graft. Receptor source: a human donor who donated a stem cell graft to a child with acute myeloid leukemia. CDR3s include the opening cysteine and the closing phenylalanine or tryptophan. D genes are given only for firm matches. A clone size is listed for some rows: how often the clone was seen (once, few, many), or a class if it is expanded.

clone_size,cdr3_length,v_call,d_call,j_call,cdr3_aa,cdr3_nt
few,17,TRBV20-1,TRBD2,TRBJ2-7,CSARSASGRAGSNEQYF,TGCAGTGCTAGAAGTGCTAGCGGGAGGGCCGGATCTAACGAGCAGTACTTC
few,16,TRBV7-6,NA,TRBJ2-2,CASRGILGRNTGELFF,TGTGCCAGCAGGGGGATTCTGGGGAGAAACACCGGGGAGCTGTTTTTT
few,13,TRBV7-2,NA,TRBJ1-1,CASNPGGGTEAFF,TGTGCCAGCAATCCAGGAGGGGGAACTGAAGCTTTCTTT
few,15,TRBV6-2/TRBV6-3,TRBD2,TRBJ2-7,CASRFLTSGPYEQYF,TGTGCCAGCAGATTCCTGACTAGCGGACCCTACGAGCAGTACTTC
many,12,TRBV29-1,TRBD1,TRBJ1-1,CSVQGQGTEAFF,TGCAGCGTTCAAGGACAGGGCACTGAAGCTTTCTTT
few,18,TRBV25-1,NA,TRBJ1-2,CASSDWARGTIGDYGYTF,TGTGCCAGCAGTGATTGGGCTCGAGGGACAATCGGGGACTATGGCTACACCTTC
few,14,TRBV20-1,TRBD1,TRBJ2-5,CSAAIQGAWETQYF,TGCAGTGCCGCAATCCAGGGGGCCTGGGAGACCCAGTACTTC
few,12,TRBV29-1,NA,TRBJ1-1,CSVGGEYTEAFF,TGCAGCGTTGGTGGGGAGTACACTGAAGCTTTCTTT
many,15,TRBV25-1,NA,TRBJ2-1,CASSEEGEAYNEQFF,TGTGCCAGCAGTGAAGAGGGAGAGGCCTACAATGAGCAGTTCTTC
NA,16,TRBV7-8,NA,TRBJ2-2,CASSTRPGARTGELFF,TGTGCCAGCAGCACGCGACCGGGGGCGAGGACCGGGGAGCTGTTTTTT
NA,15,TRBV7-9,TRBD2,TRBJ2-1,CASSLTGGRLNEQFF,TGTGCCAGCAGCCTAACTGGCGGGAGACTGAATGAGCAGTTCTTC
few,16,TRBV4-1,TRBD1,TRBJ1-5,CASSQGQGVNNQPQHF,TGCGCCAGCAGCCAAGGGCAGGGGGTTAACAATCAGCCCCAGCATTTT
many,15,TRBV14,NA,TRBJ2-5,CASSPIQGGKETQYF,TGTGCCAGCAGTCCTATACAGGGTGGTAAAGAGACCCAGTACTTC
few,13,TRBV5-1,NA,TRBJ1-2,CASSGRTPSGYTF,TGCGCCAGCAGTGGCAGGACACCATCTGGCTACACCTTC
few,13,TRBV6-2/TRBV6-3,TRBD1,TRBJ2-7,CASTDRGGDEQYF,TGTGCCAGTACGGACAGGGGCGGGGACGAGCAGTACTTC
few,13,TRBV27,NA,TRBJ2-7,CASSFSGVREQYF,TGTGCCAGCAGTTTTTCGGGCGTGCGTGAGCAGTACTTC